Included here is one TCR beta chain sequence, with context. Its antigen remains unidentified. These data come from a study of shared clonotypes between healthy human individuals. Overall study: Per donor, three plates held CD4 naive cells, three held CD4 memory, two held CD8 naive and one held CD8 memory. Study outcomes and limitations: Rarefaction analysis demonstrated incomplete sorted-subset sequencing notwithstanding large depth. Tissues were not sampled, only blood, and their repertoires likely differ.

Cells designated naive CD8 were CD45RO-negative and were positively selected for CCR7, with terminally differentiated effector memory CD45RA+ cells excluded. V was trimmed by 1 base and J by 6 bases, leaving 14 bases between them. The CDR3 contains 15 residues. The germline CDR1 and CDR2 sequences are SGHDT and YYEEEE. Every immunoSEQ plate was one replicate of a subset's evenly spread DNA. Repertoires were generated with immunoSEQ multiplex PCR, while TCRdb's copy carries only in-frame clones and drops some. The sample holds some 800,000 clones, nearly 95% seen once. The clonotype was recovered from a man aged 25-40 years in good health. Sequenced sample: naive CD8+ T cells sorted from blood. J is TRBJ2-1 and V is TRBV5-6; no firm D call. CDR3 bases: TGTGCCAGCAGCTTGCAAGGCCGGCAGGTCAATGAGCAGTTCTTC. This gives the protein CASSLQGRQVNEQFF.